This T cell receptor beta chain was sequenced during a study of T cell responses to AZD1222 COVID-19 vaccine. J gave up 7 bases and V 4 bases, and 13 bases lay outside the gene matches. Germline assignment: CDR1 SGHRS and CDR2 YFSETQ. CDR3 length: 16 residues. Study-wide findings and caveats: Spike-specific TCR breadth and depth were elevated following two AZD1222 doses. Reportedly, nearly half the spike-specific TCRs target unmutated variant regions. Repertoires in all cases were sampled only once the peak T cell response had passed. White British ancestry dominated among donors, who included more females, and clonal diversity was possibly underestimated.

Here immunoSEQ multiplex PCR was the method, and the copy in TCRdb shows in-frame clones only, minus some. In the table there are 50,000 to 65,000 clones, 81% of which are singletons. Of note for this clone: Its target is unknown.

The J gene is TRBJ1-4, the V gene TRBV5-1; 7 bases align to TRBD1. This clonotype was obtained from an adult who received the AZD1222 COVID-19 vaccine. Here the sequenced sample was peripheral blood, taken 28 days after the second AZD1222 dose. CDR3 DNA sequence: TGCGCCAGCAGCAGAGATCGGACAGGTAGCGGTGAAAAACTGTTTTTT. It translates to CASSRDRTGSGEKLFF.